This entry lists 15 T cell receptor beta chains sequenced from one sample in a study of blood T cells in healthy people across ages. The authors ran a second PCR of about 6 to 11 cycles using a sample-barcoded 5' primer and a J-beta primer mix. TCRdb used MiXCR to reprocess the 5' RACE reads, holding one entry per CDR3 protein. The data show fewer than 2,000,000 distinct CDR3 sequences, around 42% seen once. Sequenced sample: blood. The receptors originated from a human donor in good health.

This chain uses TRBV6-5 with TRBJ1-2; 7 positions agree with TRBD1. The CDR3 sequence is 16 residues long. Losses at the gene ends were 0 bases for V and 3 bases for J; bases not matched to a gene: 7. In germline, CDR1 is MNHEY, CDR2 SVGAGI. CDR3 residues: CASSYSTTGDYYGYTF. CDR3 coding DNA: TGTGCCAGCAGTTACTCGACAACAGGGGACTACTATGGCTACACCTTC.

The rearrangement links TRBV5-6 to TRBJ2-1; weak D call: TRBD2 (5 bases). The CDR3 totals 19 residues. Germline lookup yields CDR1 SGHDT and CDR2 YYEEEE. Trimming cost V 0 bases and J 3 bases, with 22 bases left between them. The CDR3 region is CASSLAYLEADLFYNEQFF. In DNA form, the CDR3 reads TGTGCCAGCAGCTTGGCCTATCTCGAAGCGGACCTTTTCTACAATGAGCAGTTCTTC.

This clonotype occurred a few times. The chain joins TRBV7-8 to TRBJ2-7, with TRBD2 matching over 12 bases. V shed 0 bases and J 1 base; nucleotides not matched to a gene: 4. There are 17 residues in the CDR3. The germline gives CDR1 SGHVS, CDR2 FQNEAQ. The CDR3: CASSLAQTSGGSYEQYF. The CDR3 coding sequence is TGTGCCAGCAGCTTAGCGCAAACTAGCGGGGGGTCCTACGAGCAGTACTTC.

The rearrangement joins TRBV7-2 to TRBJ2-7; TRBD1 matches at 10 bases. The trim removed 3 bases at V and 2 bases at J, leaving 4 bases unmatched. Germline CDR1 SGHTA, CDR2 FQGNSA. This CDR3 is built from 15 residues. The CDR3 bases are TGTGCCAGCAGCTTCGGGACAGGGGAGACCTACGAGCAGTACTTC. This encodes CASSFGTGETYEQYF.

This clonotype came up a few times. The chain employs TRBV7-2 and TRBJ2-7; 8 bases align to TRBD2. Unmatched junction bases numbered 7, after V lost 5 bases and J lost 4 bases. Germline-derived CDR1 and CDR2 are SGHTA and FQGNSA. The CDR3 extends over 14 amino acids. The DNA for the CDR3 is TGTGCCAGCAGCCTCATAGCGGGGCTATACGAGCAGTACTTC. As protein: CASSLIAGLYEQYF. Variable domain in full (rest from reference TRBV7-2 and TRBJ2-7): GAGVSQSPSNKVTEKGKDVELRCDPISGHTALYWYRQSLGQGLEFLIYFQGNSAPDKSGLPSDRFSAERTGGSVSTLTIQRTQQEDSAVYLCASSLIAGLYEQYFGPGTRLTVT.

This clonotype has a handful of counts. The chain joins TRBV4-2 to TRBJ2-5; D is undetermined. V dropped 0 bases and J dropped 5 bases, with 10 bases sitting between them. There are 14 residues in the CDR3. The germline V gene encodes CDR1 LGHNA and CDR2 YNFKEQ. The CDR3 bases are TGTGCCAGCAGCCAAGATTTGTTTGTGGAGACCCAGTACTTC. Its protein product is CASSQDLFVETQYF.

Regarding this clonotype: One end of the junction is discordant with germline, which a read error may explain. The V and J genes are TRBV5-1 and TRBJ2-1; no firm D call. The CDR3 is 13 residues long. The germline V gene encodes CDR1 SGHRS and CDR2 YFSETQ. The CDR3 DNA reads as TGCGCCAGCAGCCTCGACCTATACAAGGAGCAGTTCTTC. This codes for CASSLDLYKEQFF.

This clonotype was recorded once. This chain connects TRBV10-3 to TRBJ2-1; the D is unclear. The ends were cut back, 2 bases at V and 6 bases at J, with 8 bases in the middle. This CDR3 spans 13 amino acids. CDR1 is ENHRY and CDR2 is SYGVKD in the germline V gene. The CDR3 sequence: CAISEGSPNEQFF. The CDR3 DNA reads as TGTGCCATCAGTGAGGGCAGTCCCAATGAGCAGTTCTTC.

The genes are TRBV4-3 and TRBJ2-7; D unresolved. V lost 2 bases and J lost 0, with 14 bases in between. Germline CDR1 is LGHNA and CDR2 is YSLEER. This CDR3 comprises 16 residues. CDR3 sequence reads: CASSQTVGSSSYEQYF. The DNA of the CDR3 is TGCGCCAGCAGCCAAACCGTGGGGTCCAGCTCCTACGAGCAGTACTTC.

This chain connects TRBV10-3 to TRBJ1-1; 7 bases match TRBD1. J was trimmed by 5 bases and V by 2 bases; bases with no gene match: 8. Germline lookup yields CDR1 ENHRY and CDR2 SYGVKD. This CDR3 spans 15 amino acids. The CDR3 spells CAISEGVQGRTEAFF. The CDR3 coding sequence is TGTGCCATCAGTGAGGGGGTACAGGGGAGGACTGAAGCTTTCTTT.

CDR3 sequence (DNA): TGCAGCGTCGCGACAGGGGGAGGGACTGAAGCTTTCTTT. It is translated as CSVATGGGTEAFF. V and J are TRBV29-1 and TRBJ1-1; TRBD1 matches at 9 bases. The CDR3 contains 13 residues. Germline CDR1 and CDR2: SQVTM and ANQGSEA. V shed 6 bases, J shed 5 bases, and the junction held 7 bases outside the gene matches.

DNA of the CDR3: TGTGCCAGCCTCCTTTGGGACTCCCAAGAGACCCAGTACTTC. It translates to CASLLWDSQETQYF. The rearrangement joins TRBV2 to TRBJ2-5; D possibly corresponds to TRBD2 (6 bases). CDR3 length equals 14 residues. V dropped 8 bases and J dropped 1 base, with 14 bases sitting between them. Germline V lookup: CDR1 SNHLY, CDR2 FYNNEI. The variable domain in full, completed from reference TRBV2 and TRBJ2-5, reads EPEVTQTPSHQVTQMGQEVILRCVPISNHLYFYWYRQILGQKVEFLVSFYNNEISEKSEIFDDQFSVERPDGSNFTLKIRSTKLEDSAMYFCASLLWDSQETQYFGPGTRLLVL.

In its sample, this clonotype was seen a few times. The V and J genes are TRBV7-2 and TRBJ2-7, with TRBD2 matching over 8 bases. Trimming at V came to 5 bases and at J to 3 bases, leaving 9 bases not matched to a gene. This CDR3 comprises 15 residues. Germline loops: CDR1 SGHTA, CDR2 FQGNSA. The CDR3 coding sequence is TGTGCCAGCAGCATTGGTCGGGGGGGCTACTACGAGCAGTACTTC. Protein sequence: CASSIGRGGYYEQYF.

V gene TRBV9 combines with J gene TRBJ2-7; D unresolved. Between the trimmed V and J ends, which lost 3 bases and 1 base, there was a span of 11 bases. The germline V gene has CDR1 SGDLS and CDR2 YYNGEE. The CDR3 runs 14 residues. CDR3 residues: CASSESIGSYEQYF. CDR3 bases: TGTGCCAGCAGCGAGAGTATAGGATCCTACGAGCAGTACTTC.

The J gene is TRBJ1-1, the V gene TRBV2; tentatively, D is TRBD1 (5 bases). CDR3 length: 14 residues. Germline values: CDR1 SNHLY, CDR2 FYNNEI. V dropped 7 bases and J dropped 3 bases, with 15 bases sitting between them. CDR3 bases: TGTGCCAGCAAAATACAGGAACCCTACACTGAAGCTTTCTTT. As protein: CASKIQEPYTEAFF.